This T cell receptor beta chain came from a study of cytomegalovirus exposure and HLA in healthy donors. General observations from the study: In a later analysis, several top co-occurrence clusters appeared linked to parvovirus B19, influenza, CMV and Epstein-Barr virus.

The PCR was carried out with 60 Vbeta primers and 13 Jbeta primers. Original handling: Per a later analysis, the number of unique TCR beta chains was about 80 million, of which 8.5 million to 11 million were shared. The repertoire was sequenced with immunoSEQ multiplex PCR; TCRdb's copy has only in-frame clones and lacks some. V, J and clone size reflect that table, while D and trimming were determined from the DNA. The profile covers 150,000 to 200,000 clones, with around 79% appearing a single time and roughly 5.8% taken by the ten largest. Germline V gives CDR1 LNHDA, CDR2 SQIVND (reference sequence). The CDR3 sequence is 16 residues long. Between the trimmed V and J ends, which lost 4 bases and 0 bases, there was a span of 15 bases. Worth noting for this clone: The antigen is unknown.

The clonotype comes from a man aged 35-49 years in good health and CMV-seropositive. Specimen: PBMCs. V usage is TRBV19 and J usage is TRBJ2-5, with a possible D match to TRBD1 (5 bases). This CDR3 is CASSRGLQGYQETQYF. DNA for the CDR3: TGTGCCAGTAGTAGAGGCTTGCAGGGATACCAAGAGACCCAGTACTTC.